This TCR beta chain was identified in a study of T-cell reconstitution after alpha-beta-depleted transplantation in children. This clonotype was recorded many times. Its antigen is unidentified. Notes on the study in general: In patients about two months after transplant, alpha-beta T cells reportedly arose from several hundred expanded graft clones. Certain patients had high TCRbeta diversity at day 60, and it came from recipient T cells and thymic progenitors that survived. Hyperexpanded clones declined; after one year, newly produced T cells mostly supplied diversity.

The CDR3 consists of 12 residues. Trimming took off 0 bases at V and 5 bases at J, with 4 bases between the two ends. Germline V gene sequence: CDR1 ENHRY, CDR2 SYGVKD. As it was prepared, the TCRbeta library received unique molecular identifiers. TCRdb recomputed calls from the PCR reads with MiXCR, one row per CDR3 protein. The table lists a few hundred thousand distinct CDR3 sequences, 9.5% to 13% of them singletons. The sample was PBMCs, taken before TCRalphabeta/CD19-depleted stem cell transplant. This sequence originates from a child in the first two years of life with acute myeloid leukemia, due to receive a stem cell transplant. This chain links TRBV10-3 with TRBJ2-5, with D unresolved. CDR3 DNA sequence: TGTGCCATCAGTGAGTCGATTGAGACCCAGTACTTC. Protein product: CAISESIETQYF.